Below, 5 T cell receptor beta chains from the same sample are listed, as sequenced in a study of cytomegalovirus exposure and HLA in healthy donors. Researchers ran the PCR with 60 Vbeta and 13 Jbeta primers. Assay: immunoSEQ multiplex PCR; the TCRdb copy retains only in-frame clones and omits some. The table shows over 150,000 clones, with about 76% occurring only once. The specimen was PBMCs. The source of these receptors is a woman aged 40 to 49 in good health and CMV-seropositive.

This clone was seen a single time. This rearrangement joins TRBV6-5 to TRBJ1-6, with TRBD1 identical over 11 bases. CDR1 and CDR2 (germline): MNHEY, SVGAGI. The CDR3 is 13 residues long. V gave up 8 bases and J gave up 9 bases; unmatched junction bases: 3. The CDR3 region is CASGQGASSPLHF. The CDR3, as DNA: TGTGCCAGCGGACAGGGGGCTAGTTCACCCCTCCACTTT.

This clone appeared a single time. For the CDR3, the DNA is TGTGCCAGCAGTTACGGGACAGGAACGATATACACCTTC. Amino acids: CASSYGTGTIYTF. The V gene is TRBV6-5, the J gene TRBJ1-2, with 8 bases that match TRBD1. Germline V gives CDR1 MNHEY, CDR2 SVGAGI. The V gene end was trimmed by 2 bases and the J gene end by 11 bases; junction bases not matched to a gene: 7. This CDR3 region has 13 residues.

The chain uses TRBV6-5 and TRBJ2-6; a possible D gene is TRBD2 (5 bases). This CDR3 contains 15 residues. Trimming left V 2 bases short and J 2 bases short, with 7 bases between. Germline assignment: CDR1 MNHEY and CDR2 SVGAGI. The CDR3 loop reads CASSYEGTGANVLTF. DNA for the CDR3: TGTGCCAGCAGTTACGAGGGTACTGGGGCCAACGTCCTGACTTTC.

The CDR3 nucleotides are TGTGCCAGCATACAGGGCGATCGTGATTCACCCCTCCACTTT. It codes for CASIQGDRDSPLHF. The chain has TRBV28 and TRBJ1-6; tentatively, D is TRBD1 (6 bases). Germline V gene data show CDR1 as MDHEN and CDR2 as SYDVKM. The CDR3 loop spans 14 amino acids. The V gene lost 7 bases and the J gene lost 8 bases, with 15 bases spanning the gap.

Written as DNA, the CDR3 is TGTGCCAGCAGTTCCGTACCCTCCCTAGCGGGGGGCTCTGATACGCAGTATTTT. It yields the protein CASSSVPSLAGGSDTQYF. This chain joins TRBV27 and TRBJ2-3, with 11 positions matching TRBD2. The V gene end was trimmed by 4 bases and the J gene end by 6 bases; junction bases not matched to a gene: 15. CDR3 length equals 18 residues. Germline values: CDR1 MNHEY, CDR2 SMNVEV (reference sequence).